This T cell receptor (beta chain) was retrieved from a study of CD8+CD57+ T cells in acquired aplastic anemia. Study-wide context: An average of around 3.5 ug of DNA was obtained from sorted CD4+ and CD8+ cells. Findings of the study overall: A significant difference in CD8+ Simpson's diversity between patients and controls was not found. Shared by patients and controls, 25 to 30 CD8+ CDR3s were abundant in patients.

Germline assignment: CDR1 MNHEY and CDR2 SVGAGI. The ends lost 0 bases at V and 3 bases at J; junction bases unmatched: 3. The CDR3 has 15 residues. This clonotype was counted at least ten times. Its antigen is still unknown. Profiling of TCR beta VDJ combinations and CDR3 sequences used genomic DNA as template. TCRdb re-derived calls from the reads in MiXCR, one entry per CDR3 protein. The table records 150,000 to 200,000 distinct CDR3 sequences, roughly 48% of them present only once. CD8+CD57+ cell expansion, shown by flow cytometry, had occurred in the patients selected for sequencing. In all patients, the disease was severe acquired aplastic anemia.

This sequence originates from a human donor with aplastic anemia. Sample: sorted CD4+, CD8+, or CD8+CD57+ T cells (not recorded which) from PBMCs. V usage is TRBV6-5 and J usage is TRBJ2-7; 9 bases line up with TRBD1. The DNA for the CDR3 is TGTGCCAGCAGTTACTCTCGGGGACAGGGCTACGAGCAGTACTTC. This sequence encodes CASSYSRGQGYEQYF.